This paragraph covers one T cell receptor (beta chain) sequence. No cognate antigen has been identified for it. No base quality information exists; no much larger clone differs at one position. These data come from a study of blood T cell repertoires in COVID-19 (dated by TCRdb to between 2020 and 2021). Notes on the research overall: Samples from collaborators originated in the United States, Italy and Spain and spanned both the acute and convalescent phases of COVID-19. The prospective study material was composed of cDNA or gDNA derived from T cells, B-cell-depleted T cells, or PBMCs. Subjects who had been exposed to COVID-19, were actively infected with it, or had recovered from it provided the deeply sampled blood TCRbeta repertoires that made up the dataset. A freely available public database, intended as a resource for researchers studying the immune response to SARS-CoV-2, is where the repertoires were released. Samples were obtained from the ongoing ImmuneRACE study (first 160 participants) and from approximately 1,200 subjects provided by 6 global collaborators. The sample metadata nearly always contained a de-identified subject ID, COVID-19 status, age in years and sex. Where HLA class I and class II types were available, the types were taken from metadata supplied by the sample provider, not from assay-based typing.

Whole blood was collected in K2EDTA tubes by collaborating institutions according to the institutions' own protocols. For TCRbeta analysis, collaborators shipped samples in one of three forms: frozen whole blood, isolated PBMCs, or DNA extracted from either of those sample types. The germline V end is reduced by 2 bases and the J end by 1 base; junction bases left unmatched: 3. The CDR3, cysteine through phenylalanine, is 15 amino acids long. The read is trimmed to its CDR3 DNA, 45 bases read in frame from base 1. The germline V gene supplies CDR1 SGDLS and CDR2 YYNGEE. Paper-wide results and their limitations: The amount of clinical and demographic metadata varied by source and participant and was provided uncurated.

TCRbeta CDR3 regions were amplified from genomic DNA by means of the immunoSEQ Assay, a bias-controlled multiplex PCR. The source study handled its data this way. Nucleated cell counts per sample were estimated from amplification of reference gene primers within the assay. To quantify the absolute abundance of each unique TCRbeta CDR3 rearrangement, sequence reads were collapsed and filtered. For each sample, productive Simpson clonality was calculated as the square root of Simpson's diversity index across productive rearrangements. What TCRdb holds here is the immuneACCESS table cut down to in-frame rearrangements. Part of the clones is not present; checked against another copy, under half of the missing clones reflect an unresolved V gene, and the others are unexplained. That table furnishes V, J and clone size, whereas the DNA furnished D and trimming. Counted in this sample were 90,000 to 120,000 clones; approximately 92% of them appeared once. The top ten hold around 6% of the sample.

Sequenced sample: peripheral blood. The receptor's source is a man aged 70 or older with acute or convalescent COVID-19. The sequence is built from TRBV9 and TRBJ2-3; a stretch of 8 junction bases matches TRBD1. The bases are TGTGCCAGCAGCGTCGGACAGGGCGGCACAGATACGCAGTATTTT. Translated, this gives CASSVGQGGTDTQYF.